A selection of T cell receptor beta chains follows, all from one sample in a study of CD8 T cells in Susac syndrome. In TCRdb, the immunoSEQ multiplex PCR reads were re-called with MiXCR into one record per CDR3 protein. The data contain 250,000 to 300,000 distinct CDR3 sequences, 70% to 90% of them seen just once; the ten biggest clones take up less than 0.2%. The sequenced sample was CD8+ T cells from PBMCs. The receptor set was obtained from a human donor with multiple sclerosis. CDR3s include the opening cysteine and the closing phenylalanine or tryptophan. The order of the fields is V gene, CDR3 length, D gene, J gene, clone size, CDR3 protein, CDR3 DNA. D genes are given only for firm matches. Size values are once, few and many counts, or a class for expanded clones, and some rows have none.

TRBV5-1	18	TRBD2	TRBJ2-3	-	CASSFSPTSGKYTDTQYF	TGCGCCAGCAGTTTTTCCCCGACTAGCGGGAAATACACAGATACGCAGTATTTT
TRBV5-1	17	-	TRBJ2-3	-	CASSPKRRGPLTDTQYF	TGCGCCAGCAGCCCGAAGAGAAGGGGACCCCTCACAGATACGCAGTATTTT
TRBV20-1	17	-	TRBJ1-6	once	CSSLRAPQWFYNSPLHF	TGCAGTTCACTGCGGGCCCCACAATGGTTCTATAATTCACCCCTCCACTTT
TRBV6-2/TRBV6-3	16	TRBD1	TRBJ2-7	-	CASSYFGQGARYEQYF	TGTGCCAGCAGTTACTTCGGACAGGGGGCGCGCTACGAGCAGTACTTC
TRBV30	15	TRBD2	TRBJ2-7	-	CAWKVNSGTSYEQYF	TGTGCCTGGAAGGTTAATAGCGGGACCTCCTACGAGCAGTACTTC
TRBV7-3	16	-	TRBJ2-2	-	CASSLMRTVNTGELFF	TGTGCCAGCAGCTTAATGAGGACAGTAAACACCGGGGAGCTGTTTTTT
TRBV27	14	TRBD2	TRBJ2-7	-	CASSFGTSSYEQYF	TGTGCCAGCAGTTTTGGGACTAGCTCCTACGAGCAGTACTTC
TRBV3-1	15	-	TRBJ1-2	-	CASSPLLEGTNGYTF	TGTGCCAGCAGCCCTCTTTTAGAGGGGACCAATGGCTACACCTTC
TRBV3-1	20	TRBD2	TRBJ2-2	-	CASSQDLDGGGAPDTGELFF	TGTGCCAGCAGCCAAGATCTAGACGGCGGGGGGGCCCCCGACACCGGGGAGCTGTTTTTT
TRBV7-3	15	TRBD2	TRBJ2-3	-	CASSLTSGGAATQYF	TGTGCCAGCAGCCTGACTAGCGGGGGGGCTGCTACGCAGTATTTT
TRBV27	13	-	TRBJ2-3	-	CASSTASTDTQYF	TGTGCCAGCAGCACCGCTAGCACAGATACGCAGTATTTT
TRBV30	15	-	TRBJ2-7	-	CAWDTTGPQGYEQYF	TGTGCCTGGGATACGACAGGCCCGCAGGGATACGAGCAGTACTTC
TRBV11-2	16	TRBD1	TRBJ2-5	-	CASSLEPGQGFGTQYF	TGTGCCAGCAGCTTAGAGCCGGGACAGGGTTTCGGGACCCAGTACTTC
TRBV9	14	-	TRBJ2-7	-	CASSVAAQGNEQYF	TGTGCCAGCAGCGTAGCCGCACAGGGAAACGAGCAGTACTTC
TRBV20-1	15	TRBD1	TRBJ1-1	-	CSASGGGQGETEAFF	TGCAGTGCTAGTGGAGGCGGACAGGGAGAAACTGAAGCTTTCTTT
TRBV6-4	15	TRBD2	TRBJ2-1	-	CASSALAGAANEQFF	TGTGCCAGCAGTGCTCTAGCGGGGGCTGCTAATGAGCAGTTCTTC
TRBV18	17	TRBD2	TRBJ2-1	once	CASSPNSGLAGVNEQFF	TGTGCCAGCTCACCAAACTCCGGTCTAGCGGGGGTGAATGAGCAGTTCTTC
TRBV20-1	15	-	TRBJ2-7	-	CSAKEGYRTAYEQYF	TGCAGTGCTAAAGAGGGGTACAGGACCGCCTACGAGCAGTACTTC
TRBV6-2/TRBV6-3	14	-	TRBJ2-6	-	CATTGFSGANVLTF	TGTGCCACCACAGGATTCTCTGGGGCCAACGTCCTGACTTTC
TRBV2	16	TRBD1	TRBJ2-3	-	CASRHRGEISTDTQYF	TGTGCCAGCAGACACAGGGGCGAGATTAGCACAGATACGCAGTATTTT
TRBV7-8	16	-	TRBJ2-1	-	CASSSTTRSSYNEQFF	TGTGCCAGCAGCTCTACTACCAGGAGCTCCTACAATGAGCAGTTCTTC
TRBV29-1	13	-	TRBJ2-4	-	CSVVLGAKNIQYF	TGCAGCGTTGTACTCGGGGCCAAAAACATTCAGTACTTC
TRBV4-3	13	-	TRBJ2-3	-	CASSRRSLDTQYF	TGCGCCAGCAGCCGGAGGAGTCTAGATACGCAGTATTTT
TRBV4-1	16	TRBD1	TRBJ1-5	-	CASSQDLGQGDQPQHF	TGCGCCAGCAGCCAAGATCTGGGACAGGGAGATCAGCCCCAGCATTTT
TRBV25-1	15	TRBD2	TRBJ2-1	-	CASSQTSGGKGEQFF	TGTGCCAGCAGTCAAACTAGCGGGGGTAAGGGTGAGCAGTTCTTC
TRBV7-6	15	-	TRBJ1-6	-	CASSLERASGSPLHF	TGTGCCAGCAGCCTAGAAAGGGCCTCGGGCTCACCCCTCCACTTT
TRBV28	17	TRBD2	TRBJ2-7	-	CASSSGTSGRATYEQYF	TGTGCCAGCAGTTCCGGGACTAGCGGGAGGGCCACCTACGAGCAGTACTTC
TRBV29-1	15	-	TRBJ2-4	once	CSVGGVGVDIDIQYF	TGCAGCGTTGGTGGTGTGGGAGTAGATATAGACATTCAGTACTTC
TRBV7-9	14	-	TRBJ2-7	few	CASSPGGSGYEQYF	TGTGCCAGCAGCCCCGGAGGCAGCGGCTACGAGCAGTACTTC
TRBV4-3	15	-	TRBJ2-7	-	CASSQDFGESYEQYF	TGCGCCAGCAGCCAAGATTTCGGGGAATCCTACGAGCAGTACTTC
TRBV6-4	14	TRBD1	TRBJ2-3	-	CASSEGQGSDTQYF	TGTGCCAGCAGTGAGGGACAGGGTTCAGATACGCAGTATTTT